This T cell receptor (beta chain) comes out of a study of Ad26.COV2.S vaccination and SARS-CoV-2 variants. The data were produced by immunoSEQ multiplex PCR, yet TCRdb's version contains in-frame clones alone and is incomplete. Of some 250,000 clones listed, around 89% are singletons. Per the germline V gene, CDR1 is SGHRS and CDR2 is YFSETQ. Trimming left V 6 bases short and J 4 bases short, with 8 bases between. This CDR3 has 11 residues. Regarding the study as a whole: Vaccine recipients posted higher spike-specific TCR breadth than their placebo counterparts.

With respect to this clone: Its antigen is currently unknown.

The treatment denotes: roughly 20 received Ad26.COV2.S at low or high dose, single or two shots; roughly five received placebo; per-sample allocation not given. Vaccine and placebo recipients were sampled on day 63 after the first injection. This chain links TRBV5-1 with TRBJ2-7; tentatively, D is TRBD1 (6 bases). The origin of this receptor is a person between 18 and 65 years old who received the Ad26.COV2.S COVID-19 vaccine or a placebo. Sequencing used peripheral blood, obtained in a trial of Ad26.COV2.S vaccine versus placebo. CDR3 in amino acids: CASKGGYEQYF. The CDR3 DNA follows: TGCGCCAGCAAAGGGGGTTACGAGCAGTACTTC.